This TCR beta chain was obtained from a study of cytomegalovirus exposure and HLA in healthy donors. The CDR3 has 13 amino acids. Trimming removed 7 bases at V and 3 bases at J, with 13 bases between. Germline CDR1 reads LNHDA; CDR2 reads SQIVND (reference sequence). Primers: 60 Vbeta forward and 13 Jbeta reverse. Data came from immunoSEQ multiplex PCR; TCRdb stores just in-frame clones and leaves some out. The sample consists of about 88,000 clones, over 70% of them appearing once. What was sequenced was PBMCs. The origin of this receptor is a woman aged 40 to 50 in good health and CMV-seronegative. V usage is TRBV19 and J usage is TRBJ2-7, with a possible D match to TRBD2 (5 bases). CDR3 sequence: CASTGSSGYEQYF. As DNA, the CDR3 is TGTGCCAGTACGGGTTCCAGCGGCTACGAGCAGTACTTC. The whole variable domain, remainder taken from reference TRBV19 and TRBJ2-7, is DGGITQSPKYLFRKEGQNVTLSCEQNLNHDAMYWYRQDPGQGLRLIYYSQIVNDFQKGDIAEGYSVSREKKESFPLTVTSAQKNPTAFYLCASTGSSGYEQYFGPGTRLTVT.